This T cell receptor (beta chain) was documented in a study of vaccination and CD4 T cells after COVID-19. This clonotype is a singleton in its sample. The target antigen is unknown. Sequencing of cultured CD4+ T cell DNA used the Oncomine TCR Beta short-read assay. Genomic DNA extraction was carried out from cultured CD4+ T cells. TCRdb used MiXCR to reprocess the PCR reads, holding one entry per CDR3 protein. The data show about 20,000 distinct CDR3 sequences, around three quarters seen once. The V end lost 4 bases, the J end lost 3 bases, and 15 bases lay between the germline ends. CDR1 is SQVTM and CDR2 is ANQGSEA in the germline V gene. The CDR3 has 14 residues. Treatment in this sample: approximately nine-day PBMC culture with coronavirus spike peptide pools or control peptides (ViraFEST assay).

Sequencing input: CD4+ T cells from blood, cultured in vitro. This sequence was found in a human donor who had recovered from COVID-19. The chain recombines TRBV29-1 with TRBJ2-5; D uncertain. The CDR3 loop is CSVASHQMKETQYF. As DNA, the CDR3 is TGCAGCGTTGCCAGCCATCAAATGAAAGAGACCCAGTACTTC. The complete variable domain, with remaining parts taken from reference TRBV29-1 and TRBJ2-5, reads SAVISQKPSRDICQRGTSLTIQCQVDSQVTMMFWYRQQPGQSLTLIATANQGSEATYESGFVIDKFPISRPNLTFSTLTVSNMSPEDSSIYLCSVASHQMKETQYFGPGTRLLVL.